The 25 T cell receptor beta chains below were found in one sample sequenced in a study of cytomegalovirus exposure and HLA in healthy donors. Primers for the PCR totalled 60 Vbeta and 13 Jbeta. TCRdb's table, derived via immunoSEQ multiplex PCR, lists solely in-frame clones and lacks some. Among roughly 98,000 clones listed, around two thirds were seen once. Sequenced material: PBMCs. The source is a woman under 40 in good health and CMV-seropositive.

This clone was seen more than once but under ten times. This chain connects TRBV19 to TRBJ1-1; maybe TRBD1 (5 bases). The CDR3 has 12 amino acids. The germline CDR1 and CDR2 sequences are LNHDA and SQIVND (reference sequence). Deletions cut 5 bases from V and 4 bases from J, with 8 bases between. As DNA, the CDR3 is TGTGCCAGTAGTCGGGGGGGCACTGAAGCTTTCTTT. It codes for CASSRGGTEAFF. Variable domain in full (rest from reference TRBV19 and TRBJ1-1): DGGITQSPKYLFRKEGQNVTLSCEQNLNHDAMYWYRQDPGQGLRLIYYSQIVNDFQKGDIAEGYSVSREKKESFPLTVTSAQKNPTAFYLCASSRGGTEAFFGQGTRLTVV.

This chain joins TRBV5-6 and TRBJ1-1; 7 bases are shared with TRBD1. CDR1 and CDR2 (germline): SGHDT, YYEEEE. V shed 4 bases and J 7 bases; nucleotides not matched to a gene: 10. This CDR3 is built from 14 residues. CDR3 nucleotides: TGTGCCAGCAGCGGGCTCGACAGGGCTCGTGAAGCTTTCTTT. Protein: CASSGLDRAREAFF.

Of note for this clone: Mismatch with germline at one junction end may stem from a read error. The chain has TRBV7-7 and TRBJ2-3; maybe TRBD1 (6 bases). Per the germline V gene, CDR1 is SSHAT and CDR2 is FNYEAQ (reference sequence). The CDR3 length is 14 residues. CDR3 bases: TGTGCTAGCAGCCCGGACAGAAACACAGATACGCAGTATTTT. It codes for CASSPDRNTDTQYF.

CDR3 in amino acids: CASSQPGPGGREQFF. The CDR3 DNA reads TGCGCCAGCAGCCAACCCGGCCCGGGGGGTCGTGAGCAGTTCTTC. The chain has TRBV4-3 and TRBJ2-1; 7 bases line up with TRBD2. This CDR3 has 15 residues. V lost 2 bases to trimming and J lost 9 bases; unmatched junction nucleotides: 10. Germline CDR1 and CDR2: LGHNA and YSLEER.

The chain employs TRBV15 and TRBJ2-6; the match to TRBD1 covers 7 bases. The CDR3 is made up of 14 amino acids. The germline gives CDR1 LNHNV, CDR2 YYDKDF (reference sequence). V dropped 3 bases and J dropped 12; count of bases not matched to a gene: 8. The CDR3 reads CATSRLGQNPVLTF. The CDR3 region has the DNA TGTGCCACCAGCAGGCTGGGACAGAACCCCGTCCTGACTTTC.

The table lists this clone with a count of one. The chain recombines TRBV19 with TRBJ2-3; 9 bases align to TRBD2. The CDR3 is 15 amino acids. J gave up 6 bases and V 4 bases, and 8 bases lay outside the gene matches. CDR1 is LNHDA and CDR2 is SQIVND in the germline V gene (reference sequence). The CDR3 reads CASSRSGGPPDTQYF. CDR3 nucleotides: TGTGCCAGTAGTAGGAGCGGGGGGCCACCGGATACGCAGTATTTT.

This rearrangement joins TRBV7-2 to TRBJ2-2; TRBD2 is a possible D gene (7 bases). Trimming took 6 bases from V and 4 from J, leaving 15 bases between them. Germline V gives CDR1 SGHTA, CDR2 FQGNSA. The length of the CDR3 is 15 residues. DNA of the CDR3: TGTGCCAGCAGTCTGGGGGGGCAGGGCACCGGGGAGCTGTTTTTT. As protein: CASSLGGQGTGELFF.

This chain connects TRBV7-8 to TRBJ1-2; 7 bases line up with TRBD1. The CDR3 is made up of 15 amino acids. With V trimmed by 1 base and J by 4 bases, 6 bases remained unmatched. The germline gives CDR1 SGHVS, CDR2 FQNEAQ. For the CDR3, the DNA is TGTGCCAGCAGCTTAGTACAGGGGATTTCCTATGGCTACACCTTC. Translation: CASSLVQGISYGYTF.

This chain connects TRBV6-6 to TRBJ1-2; 9 nucleotides agree with TRBD1. The CDR3 runs 15 residues. V was pared by 5 bases and J by 8 bases, with 12 bases of the junction left unmatched. The germline V gene has CDR1 MNHNY and CDR2 SVGAGI (reference sequence). The CDR3 nucleotides read TGTGCCAGCAGTGCCCTCCCGGGACAGGGAGTAGGCTACACCTTC. Translated, it gives CASSALPGQGVGYTF.

This clone has more than one count but fewer than ten. The chain uses TRBV4-3 and TRBJ2-7; 13 bases map to TRBD2. The CDR3 runs 15 residues. The germline V gene has CDR1 LGHNA and CDR2 YSLEER. V shed 5 bases, J shed 4 bases, and the junction held 5 bases outside the gene matches. CDR3: CASSDRLAGGYEQYF. CDR3 nucleotide sequence: TGCGCCAGCAGCGATCGACTAGCGGGGGGATACGAGCAGTACTTC.

This clone was seen more than once but under ten times. At one end the junction does not follow the germline gene, possibly because of a read error. The chain uses TRBV18 and TRBJ2-1, with 11 bases aligning to TRBD2. The germline CDR1 and CDR2 sequences are KGHSH and LQKENI. The CDR3 covers 16 residues. CDR3 DNA: TGTGCCAGCTCTCCACCAGTACTAGCGGGGGAGAGTGAGCAGTTCTTC. This translates into CASSPPVLAGESEQFF.

In its sample, this clone was seen once. The chain couples TRBV4-1 to TRBJ2-5; 7 nucleotides match TRBD1. The end of the DNA fits TRBJ2-7 better, so the J call may be wrong. CDR3 length equals 20 residues. CDR1 and CDR2 from the germline V gene are MGHRA and YSYEKL. The CDR3 DNA sequence: TGCGCCAGCAGCCCCCTATCATTAACAGGGGCCGCTTATACAAGCTACGAGCAGTACTTC. Residues: CASSPLSLTGAAYTSYEQYF.

The chain is built from TRBV19 and TRBJ2-7; possibly TRBD1 for D (6 bases). With 6 bases removed from V and 3 bases from J, the gap between germline ends came to 12 bases. CDR1 and CDR2 from the germline V gene are LNHDA and SQIVND (reference sequence). The CDR3 is 13 residues long. CDR3: CASSPQQGYEQYF. The DNA of the CDR3 is TGTGCCAGTAGCCCCCAACAGGGCTACGAGCAGTACTTC. The full variable domain, its missing parts supplied by reference TRBV19 and TRBJ2-7, is DGGITQSPKYLFRKEGQNVTLSCEQNLNHDAMYWYRQDPGQGLRLIYYSQIVNDFQKGDIAEGYSVSREKKESFPLTVTSAQKNPTAFYLCASSPQQGYEQYFGPGTRLTVT.

This clone was observed a handful of times. The final CDR3 position lacks the conserved phenylalanine or tryptophan, pointing to a likely read error. The DNA is omitted, as the CDR3 cannot be located on it reliably, and the CDR3 follows TCRdb's listing. The chain has TRBV5-6 and TRBJ1-2; the table assigns TRBD1, which was not confirmed against the DNA. The CDR3 has 15 residues if both end residues are counted. Looked up from germline, CDR1 is SGHDT and CDR2 is YYEEEE. CDR3 in amino acids: CASSFPIVGTVNLEL.

The chain recombines TRBV4-2 with TRBJ2-5, with 8 nucleotides matching TRBD2. Germline lookup yields CDR1 LGHNA and CDR2 YNFKEQ. Germline trimming cut 5 bases from V and 5 bases from J; bases unmatched to any gene: 16. The CDR3 consists of 17 residues. The DNA for the CDR3 is TGTGCCAGCAGCTCACCCGCTACCGGCGGGGGGTCGGAGACCCAGTACTTC. It yields the protein CASSSPATGGGSETQYF.

The J gene is TRBJ2-2, the V gene TRBV19, with D unresolved. Germline CDR1 reads LNHDA; CDR2 reads SQIVND (reference sequence). The CDR3 length is 12 residues. Trimming left V 7 bases short and J 6 bases short, with 9 bases between. As DNA, the CDR3 is TGTGCCAGTACAGAATCCCCCGGGGAGCTGTTTTTT. This translates into CASTESPGELFF.

The V call is TRBV19, the J call TRBJ2-6; 10 bases map to TRBD1. Losses at the gene ends were 3 bases for V and 4 bases for J; bases not matched to a gene: 3. The germline V gene encodes CDR1 LNHDA and CDR2 SQIVND (reference sequence). CDR3 length equals 16 residues. CDR3: CASSIGTGAGANVLTF. CDR3 sequence (DNA): TGTGCCAGTAGTATTGGGACAGGGGCAGGGGCCAACGTCCTGACTTTC.

V gene TRBV6-1 combines with J gene TRBJ2-7, with 10 bases lining up with TRBD1. The V gene's germline CDR1 is MNHNS and CDR2 SASEGT. CDR3 size: 12 residues. V lost 8 bases, J lost 5 bases, and 3 bases stayed unmatched. The CDR3 is CASSGQGNEQYF. CDR3 bases: TGTGCCAGCTCGGGACAGGGGAACGAGCAGTACTTC.

This clone has only a few counts. This sequence joins TRBV5-4 and TRBJ1-1; D remains unclear. Germline loops: CDR1 SGHNT, CDR2 YYREEE (reference sequence). This CDR3 is 14 amino acids long. Trimming cost V 2 bases and J 3 bases, with 11 bases left between them. The CDR3 DNA follows: TGTGCCAGCAGCTTTAATTCCGGGGACACTGAAGCTTTCTTT. It encodes CASSFNSGDTEAFF. Full variable domain (missing parts from reference TRBV5-4 and TRBJ1-1): ETGVTQSPTHLIKTRGQQVTLRCSSQSGHNTVSWYQQALGQGPQFIFQYYREEENGRGNFPPRFSGLQFPNYSSELNVNALELDDSALYLCASSFNSGDTEAFFGQGTRLTVV.

This clone showed up just a few times. This chain uses TRBV5-1 with TRBJ2-7, with D possibly TRBD2 on 5 matching bases. The germline CDR1 and CDR2 sequences are SGHRS and YFSETQ. This CDR3 has 13 residues. Trimming left V 2 bases short and J 6 bases short, with 12 bases between. CDR3 DNA: TGCGCCAGCAGCTTTGGGATAGGAGGCGAGCAGTACTTC. It encodes CASSFGIGGEQYF.

The genes are TRBV5-5 and TRBJ1-3; unclear D gene. This CDR3 has 16 residues. Germline V gene data show CDR1 as SGHKS and CDR2 as YYEKEE (reference sequence). V lost 0 bases and J 2 bases, leaving 12 bases between the germline ends. The CDR3 nucleotides are TGTGCCAGCAGCTTGGTGGGCCAGGCCACTGGAAACACCATATATTTT. Translation gives CASSLVGQATGNTIYF.

This clone was counted between two and nine times. The genes are TRBV6-6 and TRBJ1-6; the D is unclear. CDR3 length equals 13 residues. CDR1 and CDR2 (germline): MNHNY, SVGAGI (reference sequence). Trimming left V 10 bases short and J 6 bases short, with 13 bases between. The CDR3 region is CATWAGFNSPLHF. As DNA, the CDR3 is TGTGCCACCTGGGCGGGGTTTAATTCACCCCTCCACTTT.

The chain uses TRBV5-4 and TRBJ1-2; no clear D gene. The CDR3 sequence is 13 residues long. V shed 2 bases and J shed 4 bases, with 9 bases lying between them. From germline, CDR1 is SGHNT and CDR2 YYREEE (reference sequence). The CDR3 protein is CASSFPEGYGYTF. The CDR3 DNA reads as TGTGCCAGCAGCTTTCCGGAGGGCTATGGCTACACCTTC.

This chain joins TRBV6-4 and TRBJ1-4, with D unresolved. V dropped 2 bases and J dropped 0 bases, with 13 bases sitting between them. This CDR3 is 17 amino acids long. Germline-derived CDR1 and CDR2 are MRHNA and SNTAGT. DNA of the CDR3: TGTGCCAGCAGTGACCCCGGGTCGAGAACAACTAATGAAAAACTGTTTTTT. Its protein product is CASSDPGSRTTNEKLFF.

This clone was recorded only once. This chain uses TRBV4-1 with TRBJ1-1; D might be TRBD1 (5 bases). The germline CDR1 and CDR2 sequences are MGHRA and YSYEKL. The V gene lost 1 base and the J gene lost 11 bases, with 14 bases spanning the gap. CDR3 length equals 13 residues. CDR3 residues: CASSQVGRGGAFF. The CDR3 DNA follows: TGCGCCAGCAGCCAAGTAGGAAGGGGAGGCGCTTTCTTT.